This is a list of T cell receptor beta chains from one sample in a study of blood T cell repertoires in COVID-19. Method: immunoSEQ multiplex PCR; TCRdb's copy keeps in-frame clones and lacks some. The sample comprises 100,000 or so clones, approximately 82% of which are singletons, and roughly 4.1% rests with the top ten. Sequenced sample: peripheral blood. The receptors derive from a man aged 60 to 69 with acute or convalescent COVID-19. Each CDR3 is given without its conserved first and last residue. Size is stated for part of the rows, as once, few or many counts, or as a class when the clone is expanded.

TRBV12-3/TRBV12-4	TRBJ1-2	.	ASSLERANGYT
TRBV5-1	TRBJ2-5	.	ASQIDGTGGQETQY
TRBV5-4	TRBJ1-2	.	ASSLASGGLFGYGYT
TRBV4-3	TRBJ1-6	.	ASSQLLDRGPRDNSPLH
TRBV7-9	TRBJ2-1	.	ASSLGRLAGGSEQF
TRBV24-1	TRBJ2-3	.	ATSDSGVAEFTDTQY
TRBV7-2	TRBJ2-3	.	ASSFNGESTDTQY
TRBV30	TRBJ1-1	.	AWSSRLQGEAF
TRBV25-1	TRBJ1-1	.	ASRVNTEAF
TRBV9	TRBJ2-2	.	ASSPPGLAGGPTGELF
TRBV5-1	TRBJ1-1	.	ASSLQGMNTEAF
TRBV7-9	TRBJ2-7	.	ASSLSPARGGSYEQY
TRBV4-2	TRBJ1-2	many	ASSQDSTTGGKGYT
TRBV6-2/TRBV6-3	TRBJ2-4	.	ASSSGGKNIQY
TRBV5-4	TRBJ2-3	few	ASSSPLGGGTDTQY
TRBV12-5	TRBJ2-7	.	ASGQYSYEQY
TRBV4-1	TRBJ2-3	once	ASSQENRVTDTQY
TRBV10-1	TRBJ2-1	.	ASSRDYQMGSYNEQF
TRBV7-8	TRBJ1-5	.	ASSLRKRTGIQPQH
TRBV5-6	TRBJ2-1	.	ASSLGAGQGVHEQF
TRBV5-1	TRBJ2-5	.	ASSLKLAGQETQY
TRBV18	TRBJ1-1	.	ASSPQLNTEAF
TRBV27	TRBJ1-1	.	ASRINRVRAEAF
TRBV24-1	TRBJ2-1	.	ATSVGRSSYNEQF
TRBV3-1/TRBV3-2	TRBJ2-2	.	ASSGRRSPTGELF
TRBV7-8	TRBJ1-2	.	ASSGDLMRHYGYT
TRBV7-2	TRBJ1-1	.	ASSQQGGNEAF
TRBV7-9	TRBJ2-1	few	ASSLALGGSSSYNEQF
TRBV6-1	TRBJ2-3	.	ASSEELDLTDTQY
TRBV12-5	TRBJ2-1	.	ASGLSSRNEQF
TRBV27	TRBJ1-5	.	ASSLSSGSIQGGNQPQH
TRBV19	TRBJ1-5	.	ASSYKKPGHTDFSNQPQH
TRBV20-1	TRBJ1-1	once	SAGGGRSAF
TRBV6-4	TRBJ2-5	.	ASSPFYYPLYRDNEETQY
TRBV19	TRBJ1-5	.	ASSFSDRGRNQPQH
TRBV7-8	TRBJ2-5	few	ASSWGTSGSGETQY
TRBV19	TRBJ1-1	.	ASTTGGGNTEAF
TRBV2	TRBJ2-3	few	ASSETSGRSGTDTQY
TRBV7-3	TRBJ2-6	.	ASSPRTALSGANVLT
TRBV24-1	TRBJ1-1	.	ATSETGLDTEAF
TRBV5-8	TRBJ1-5	.	ASSSRDRGWSNQPQH